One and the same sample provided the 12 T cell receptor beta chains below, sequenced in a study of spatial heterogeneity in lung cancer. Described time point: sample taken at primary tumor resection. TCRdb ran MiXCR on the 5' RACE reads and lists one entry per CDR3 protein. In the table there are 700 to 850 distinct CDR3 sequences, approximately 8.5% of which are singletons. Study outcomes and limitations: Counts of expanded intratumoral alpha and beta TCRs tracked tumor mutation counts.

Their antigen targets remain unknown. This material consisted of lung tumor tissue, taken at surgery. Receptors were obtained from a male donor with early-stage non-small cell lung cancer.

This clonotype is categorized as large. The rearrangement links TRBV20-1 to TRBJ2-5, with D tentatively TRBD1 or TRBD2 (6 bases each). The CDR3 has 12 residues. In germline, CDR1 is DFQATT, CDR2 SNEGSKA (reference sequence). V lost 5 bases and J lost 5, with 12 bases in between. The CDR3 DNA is TGCAGTGCTGGGGGGACAAGGGAGACCCAGTACTTC. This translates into CSAGGTRETQYF.

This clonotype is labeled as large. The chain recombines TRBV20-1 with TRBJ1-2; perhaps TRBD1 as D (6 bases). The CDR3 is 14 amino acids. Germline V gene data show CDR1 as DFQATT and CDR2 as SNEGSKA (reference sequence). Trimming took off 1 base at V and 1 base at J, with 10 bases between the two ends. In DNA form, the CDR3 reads TGCAGTGCTAGAGTAGGGGGGAGTAACTATGGCTACACCTTC. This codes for CSARVGGSNYGYTF.

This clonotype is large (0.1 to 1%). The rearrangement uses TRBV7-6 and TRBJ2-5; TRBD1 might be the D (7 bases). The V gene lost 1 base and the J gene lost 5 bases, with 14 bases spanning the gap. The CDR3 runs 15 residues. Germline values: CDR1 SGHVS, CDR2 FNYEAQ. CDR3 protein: CASSLVVTGRETQYF. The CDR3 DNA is TGTGCCAGCAGCTTAGTCGTGACAGGGAGGGAGACCCAGTACTTC.

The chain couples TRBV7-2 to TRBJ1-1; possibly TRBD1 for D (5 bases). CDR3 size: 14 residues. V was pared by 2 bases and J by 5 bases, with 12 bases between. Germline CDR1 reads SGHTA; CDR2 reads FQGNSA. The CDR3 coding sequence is TGTGCCAGCAGCTTAAGTATCGGGGGGACTGAAGCTTTCTTT. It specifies CASSLSIGGTEAFF.

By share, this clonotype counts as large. CDR3 sequence (DNA): TGCAGCGTCGGTGACCCCCCGAAGAACACTGAAGCTTTCTTT. Translating it yields CSVGDPPKNTEAFF. The chain is built from TRBV29-1 and TRBJ1-1; D not resolved. The germline V gene encodes CDR1 SQVTM and CDR2 ANQGSEA. Deletions cut 6 bases from V and 1 base from J, with 15 bases between. This CDR3 has 14 amino acids.

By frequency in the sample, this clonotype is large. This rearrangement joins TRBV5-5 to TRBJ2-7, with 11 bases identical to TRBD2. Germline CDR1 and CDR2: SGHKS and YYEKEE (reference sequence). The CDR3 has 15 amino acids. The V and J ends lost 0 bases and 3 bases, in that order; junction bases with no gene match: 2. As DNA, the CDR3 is TGTGCCAGCAGCTTGGAACTAGCGGGAGTCTACGAGCAGTACTTC. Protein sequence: CASSLELAGVYEQYF.

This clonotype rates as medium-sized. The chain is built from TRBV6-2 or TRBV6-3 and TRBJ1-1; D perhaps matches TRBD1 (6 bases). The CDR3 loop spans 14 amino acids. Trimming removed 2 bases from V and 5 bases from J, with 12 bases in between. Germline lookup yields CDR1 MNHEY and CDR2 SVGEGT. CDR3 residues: CASSYGQGLTEAFF. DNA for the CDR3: TGTGCCAGCAGTTACGGGCAGGGGCTGACTGAAGCTTTCTTT.

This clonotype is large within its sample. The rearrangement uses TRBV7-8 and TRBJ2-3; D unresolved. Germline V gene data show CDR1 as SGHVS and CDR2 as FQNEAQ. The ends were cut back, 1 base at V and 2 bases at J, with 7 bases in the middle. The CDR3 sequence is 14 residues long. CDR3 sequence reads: CASSLGGYTDTQYF. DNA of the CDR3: TGTGCCAGCAGCTTAGGAGGATACACAGATACGCAGTATTTT.

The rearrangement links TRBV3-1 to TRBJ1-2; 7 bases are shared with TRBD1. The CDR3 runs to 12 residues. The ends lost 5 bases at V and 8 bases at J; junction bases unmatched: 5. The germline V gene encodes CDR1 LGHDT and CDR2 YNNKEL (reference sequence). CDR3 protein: CASSYRGSGYTF. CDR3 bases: TGTGCCAGCAGCTACAGGGGAAGCGGCTACACCTTC.

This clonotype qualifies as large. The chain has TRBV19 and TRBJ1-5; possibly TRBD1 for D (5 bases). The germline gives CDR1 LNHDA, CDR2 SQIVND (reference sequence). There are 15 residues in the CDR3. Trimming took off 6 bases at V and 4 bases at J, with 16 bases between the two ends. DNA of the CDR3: TGTGCCAGTAGCCCCTTGTTGGGGGGGAATCAGCCCCAGCATTTT. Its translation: CASSPLLGGNQPQHF.

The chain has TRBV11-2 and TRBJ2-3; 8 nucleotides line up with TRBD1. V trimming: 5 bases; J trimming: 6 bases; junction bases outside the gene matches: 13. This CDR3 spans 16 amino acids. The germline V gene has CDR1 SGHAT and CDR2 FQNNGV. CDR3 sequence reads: CASSPLRGRGQDTQYF. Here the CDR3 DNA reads TGTGCCAGCAGCCCTCTCCGTGGCAGGGGGCAGGATACGCAGTATTTT. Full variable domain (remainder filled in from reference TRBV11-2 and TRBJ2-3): EAGVAQSPRYKIIEKRQSVAFWCNPISGHATLYWYQQILGQGPKLLIQFQNNGVVDDSQLPKDRFSAERLKGVDSTLKIQPAKLEDSAVYLCASSPLRGRGQDTQYFGPGTRLTVL.

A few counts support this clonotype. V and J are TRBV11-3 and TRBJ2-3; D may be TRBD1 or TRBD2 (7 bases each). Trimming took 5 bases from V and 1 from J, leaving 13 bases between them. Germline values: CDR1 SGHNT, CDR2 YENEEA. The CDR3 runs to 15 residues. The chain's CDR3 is CASSPGGVGTDTQYF. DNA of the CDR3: TGTGCCAGCAGCCCAGGGGGGGTCGGCACAGATACGCAGTATTTT.